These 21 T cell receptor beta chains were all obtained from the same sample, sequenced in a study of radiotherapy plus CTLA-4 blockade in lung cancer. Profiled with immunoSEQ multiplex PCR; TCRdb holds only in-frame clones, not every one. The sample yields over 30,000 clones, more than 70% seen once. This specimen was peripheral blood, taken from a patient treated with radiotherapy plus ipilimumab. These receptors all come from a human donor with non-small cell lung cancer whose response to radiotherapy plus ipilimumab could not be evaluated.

CDR3 nucleotides: TGCGCCAGCAGCTTGAGTCTAGCGTTGTGGAATGAGCAGTTCTTC. Protein sequence: CASSLSLALWNEQFF. V gene TRBV5-1 combines with J gene TRBJ2-1, with a weak D call TRBD2 (6 bases). Trimming stripped 1 base from V and 7 bases from J, with 15 bases between. Germline lookup yields CDR1 SGHRS and CDR2 YFSETQ. The CDR3 runs 15 residues. Looking up the rest from reference TRBV5-1 and TRBJ2-1 gives the full variable domain: KAGVTQTPRYLIKTRGQQVTLSCSPISGHRSVSWYQQTPGQGLQFLFEYFSETQRNKGNFPGRFSGRQFSNSRSEMNVSTLELGDSALYLCASSLSLALWNEQFFGPGTRLTVL.

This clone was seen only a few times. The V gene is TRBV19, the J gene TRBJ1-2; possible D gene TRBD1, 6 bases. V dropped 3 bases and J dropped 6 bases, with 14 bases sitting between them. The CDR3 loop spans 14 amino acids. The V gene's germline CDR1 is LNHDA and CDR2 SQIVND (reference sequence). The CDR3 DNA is TGTGCCAGTAGTATCGCAGGGGCCAGGGATGGCTACACCTTC. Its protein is CASSIAGARDGYTF.

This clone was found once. CDR3 bases: TGTGCCAGCCGGGTTACTCTTAATCAGCCCCAGCATTTT. Translated: CASRVTLNQPQHF. This chain connects TRBV6-5 to TRBJ1-5, with unresolved D. Per germline, CDR1 MNHEY and CDR2 SVGAGI. The CDR3 spans 13 residues. The germline V and J ends were trimmed by 8 bases and 4 bases, with 12 bases remaining between them.

CDR3 nucleotide sequence: TGTGCCAGCAGCTTAATGAGAGGTGAGCAGTTCTTC. This gives the protein CASSLMRGEQFF. V usage is TRBV7-2 and J usage is TRBJ2-1, with unresolved D. This CDR3 region has 12 residues. Germline V gives CDR1 SGHTA, CDR2 FQGNSA. Trimming took off 2 bases at V and 9 bases at J, with 8 bases between the two ends.

CDR3 in DNA: TGTGCCAGCTGGACCGGGACAGGGAACTATGGCTACACCTTC. This gives the protein CASWTGTGNYGYTF. V usage is TRBV18 and J usage is TRBJ1-2; 9 bases map to TRBD1. The germline gives CDR1 KGHSH, CDR2 LQKENI. The CDR3 length is 14 residues. The junction had 5 bases not matched to a gene; V was cut back by 7 bases and J by 2 bases.

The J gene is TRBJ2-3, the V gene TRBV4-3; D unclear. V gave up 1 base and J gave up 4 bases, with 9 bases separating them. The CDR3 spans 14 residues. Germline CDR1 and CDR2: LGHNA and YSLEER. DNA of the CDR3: TGCGCCAGCAGCCAAGCAGAGGATTCAGATACGCAGTATTTT. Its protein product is CASSQAEDSDTQYF.

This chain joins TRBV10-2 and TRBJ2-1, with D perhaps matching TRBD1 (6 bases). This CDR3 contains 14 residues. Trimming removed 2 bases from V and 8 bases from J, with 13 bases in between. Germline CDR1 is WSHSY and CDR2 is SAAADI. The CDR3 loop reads CASSELWGPDEQFF. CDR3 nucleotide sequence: TGCGCCAGCAGTGAGCTATGGGGGCCCGATGAGCAGTTCTTC.

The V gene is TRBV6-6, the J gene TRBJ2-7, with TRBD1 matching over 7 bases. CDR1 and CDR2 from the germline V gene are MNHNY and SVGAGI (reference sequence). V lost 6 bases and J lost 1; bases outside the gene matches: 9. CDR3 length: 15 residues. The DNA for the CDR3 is TGTGCCAGCAGGTATAGGGACAGACTTTCCTACGAGCAGTACTTC. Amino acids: CASRYRDRLSYEQYF.

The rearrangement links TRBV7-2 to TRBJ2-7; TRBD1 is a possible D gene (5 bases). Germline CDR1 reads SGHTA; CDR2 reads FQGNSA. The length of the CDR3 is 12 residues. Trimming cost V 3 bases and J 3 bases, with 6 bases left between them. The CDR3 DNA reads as TGTGCCAGCAGCTTTCAGGGCTACGAGCAGTACTTC. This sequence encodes CASSFQGYEQYF.

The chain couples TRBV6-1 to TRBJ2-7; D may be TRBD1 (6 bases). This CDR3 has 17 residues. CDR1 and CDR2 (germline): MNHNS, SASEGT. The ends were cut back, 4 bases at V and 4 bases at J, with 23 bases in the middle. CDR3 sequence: CASSVGLRAGVAYEQYF. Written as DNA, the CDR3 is TGTGCCAGCAGTGTTGGATTGCGTGCAGGGGTAGCGTACGAGCAGTACTTC.

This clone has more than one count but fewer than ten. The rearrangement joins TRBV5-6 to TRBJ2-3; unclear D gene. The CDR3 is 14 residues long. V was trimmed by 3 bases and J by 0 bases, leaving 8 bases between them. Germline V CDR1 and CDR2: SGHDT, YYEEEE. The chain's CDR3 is CASSYPLSTDTQYF. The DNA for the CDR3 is TGTGCCAGCAGCTACCCCCTAAGCACAGATACGCAGTATTTT.

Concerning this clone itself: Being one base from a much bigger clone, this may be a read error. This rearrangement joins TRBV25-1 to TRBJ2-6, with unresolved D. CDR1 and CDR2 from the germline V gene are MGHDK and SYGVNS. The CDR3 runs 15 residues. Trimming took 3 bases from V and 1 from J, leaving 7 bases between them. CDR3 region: CASSEEQSGANVLTF. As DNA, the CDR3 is TGTGCCAGCAGTGAGGAACAGTCTGGGGCCAACGTCCTGACTTTC.

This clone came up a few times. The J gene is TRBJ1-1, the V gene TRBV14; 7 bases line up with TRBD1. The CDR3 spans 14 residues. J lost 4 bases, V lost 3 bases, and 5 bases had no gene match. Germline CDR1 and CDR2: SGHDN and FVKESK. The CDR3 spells CASSQTGLVTEAFF. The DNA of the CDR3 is TGTGCCAGCAGCCAGACAGGGTTGGTCACTGAAGCTTTCTTT. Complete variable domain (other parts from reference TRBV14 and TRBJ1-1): EAGVTQFPSHSVIEKGQTVTLRCDPISGHDNLYWYRRVMGKEIKFLLHFVKESKQDESGMPNNRFLAERTGGTYSTLKVQPAELEDSGVYFCASSQTGLVTEAFFGQGTRLTVV.

DNA for the CDR3: TGTGCCAGCAGTTTAACTCGAGCGCGGGGGAATGAGCAGTTCTTC. Encoded protein: CASSLTRARGNEQFF. The rearrangement joins TRBV27 to TRBJ2-1; 7 bases are shared with TRBD2. Looked up from germline, CDR1 is MNHEY and CDR2 is SMNVEV (reference sequence). CDR3 length equals 15 residues. Unmatched junction bases numbered 8, after V lost 2 bases and J lost 7 bases.

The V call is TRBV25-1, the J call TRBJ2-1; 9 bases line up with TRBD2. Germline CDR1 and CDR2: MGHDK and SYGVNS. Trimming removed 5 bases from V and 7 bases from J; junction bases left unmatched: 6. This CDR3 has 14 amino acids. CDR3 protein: CASSPAGGHNEQFF. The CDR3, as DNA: TGTGCCAGCAGTCCCGCGGGAGGGCATAATGAGCAGTTCTTC.

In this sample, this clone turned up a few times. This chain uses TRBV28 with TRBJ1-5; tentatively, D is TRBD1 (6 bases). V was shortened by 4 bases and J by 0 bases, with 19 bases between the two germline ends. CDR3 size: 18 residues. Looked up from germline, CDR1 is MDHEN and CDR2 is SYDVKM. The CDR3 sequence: CASSWGRGRFNSNQPQHF. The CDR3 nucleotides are TGTGCCAGCAGTTGGGGCAGGGGTAGATTTAATAGCAATCAGCCCCAGCATTTT.

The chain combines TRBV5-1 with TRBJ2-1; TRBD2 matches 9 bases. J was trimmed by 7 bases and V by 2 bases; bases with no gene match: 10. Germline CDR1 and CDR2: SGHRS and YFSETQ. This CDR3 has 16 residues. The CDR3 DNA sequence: TGCGCCAGCAGCTTAGGGGCGGGAGGGCCTGTAAATGAGCAGTTCTTC. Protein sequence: CASSLGAGGPVNEQFF.

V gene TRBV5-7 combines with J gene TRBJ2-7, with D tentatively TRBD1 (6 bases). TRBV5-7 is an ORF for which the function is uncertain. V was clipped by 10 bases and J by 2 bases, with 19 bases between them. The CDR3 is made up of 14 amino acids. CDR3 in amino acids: CAEKGESSPYEQYF. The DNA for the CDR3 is TGTGCCGAAAAGGGGGAATCTAGCCCCTACGAGCAGTACTTC.

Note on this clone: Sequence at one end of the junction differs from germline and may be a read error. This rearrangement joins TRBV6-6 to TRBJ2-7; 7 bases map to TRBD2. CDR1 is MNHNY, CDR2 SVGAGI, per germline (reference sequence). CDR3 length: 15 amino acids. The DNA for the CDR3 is TGTGCCAGCAGTTACTCTGCGGGAGCCTCCTCCGAGCAGTACTTC. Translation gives CASSYSAGASSEQYF.

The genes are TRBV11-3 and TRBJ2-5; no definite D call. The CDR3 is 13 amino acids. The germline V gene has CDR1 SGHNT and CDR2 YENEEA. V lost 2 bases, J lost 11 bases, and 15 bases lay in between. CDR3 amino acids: CASSLNTASQQYF. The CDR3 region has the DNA TGTGCCAGCAGCTTAAACACAGCCTCTCAGCAGTACTTC.

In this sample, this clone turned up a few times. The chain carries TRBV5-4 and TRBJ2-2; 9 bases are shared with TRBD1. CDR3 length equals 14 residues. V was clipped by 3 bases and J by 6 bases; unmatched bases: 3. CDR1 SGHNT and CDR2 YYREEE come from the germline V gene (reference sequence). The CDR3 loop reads CASSSRTGAGELFF. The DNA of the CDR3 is TGTGCCAGCAGCTCCAGGACAGGGGCCGGGGAGCTGTTTTTT.